Below are 29 T cell receptor beta chains sequenced from a single sample in a study of early T cells in non-severe SARS-CoV-2 infection. TCRdb re-analysed the 5' RACE reads in MiXCR, keeping a single row per CDR3 protein. The sample includes approximately 76,000 distinct CDR3 sequences, 12% of them seen just once. Sequenced sample: whole blood. The receptors come from an adult who was a healthcare worker with PCR-confirmed SARS-CoV-2 infection or an uninfected control (not recorded which).

This clonotype has only one observation. V gene TRBV3-1 combines with J gene TRBJ2-3; 11 positions agree with TRBD2. The CDR3 covers 17 residues. CDR1 and CDR2 from the germline V gene are LGHDT and YNNKEL (reference sequence). The trim removed 3 bases at V and 4 bases at J, leaving 9 bases unmatched. The chain's CDR3 is CASSQIRLAGRADTQYF. CDR3 nucleotides: TGTGCCAGCAGCCAGATCCGACTAGCGGGAAGGGCAGATACGCAGTATTTT.

This clonotype came up a few times. In DNA, the CDR3 is TGCAGTGCTAGCCAAAACACTGAAGCTTTCTTT. Protein: CSASQNTEAFF. The chain is built from TRBV20-1 and TRBJ1-1, with unresolved D. Germline CDR1 is DFQATT and CDR2 is SNEGSKA (reference sequence). There are 11 residues in the CDR3. V was clipped by 3 bases and J by 2 bases, with 4 bases between them.

This clonotype was counted a single time. One base away lies a much larger clone, so this may be a sequencing read error. The chain carries TRBV7-8 and TRBJ1-5, with D unclear. The CDR3 length is 13 residues. Germline V lookup: CDR1 SGHVS, CDR2 FQNEAQ. The CDR3 DNA reads as TGTGGCAGCAGCTTGGGAAGCAATCAGCCCCAGCATTTT. Its translation is CGSSLGSNQPQHF.

The table lists this clonotype with a few counts. The chain carries TRBV14 and TRBJ1-3, with D unresolved. Per germline, CDR1 SGHDN and CDR2 FVKESK. The V gene lost 4 bases and the J gene lost 0 bases, with 16 bases spanning the gap. This CDR3 contains 17 residues. The CDR3 sequence: CASSRAARVTSGNTIYF. The CDR3 DNA sequence: TGTGCCAGCAGCCGCGCGGCGAGGGTTACCTCTGGAAACACCATATATTTT.

This clonotype was seen only a few times. The J gene is TRBJ2-5, the V gene TRBV7-2, with 12 bases matching TRBD2. V shed 5 bases and J 7 bases; nucleotides not matched to a gene: 8. From germline, CDR1 is SGHTA and CDR2 FQGNSA. CDR3 size: 15 residues. CDR3 residues: CASSLDLAGGPTQYF. DNA for the CDR3: TGTGCCAGCAGCCTGGATCTAGCGGGGGGGCCGACCCAGTACTTC.

The V and J genes are TRBV20-1 and TRBJ2-5; 7 bases are a match to TRBD1. Germline V gene data show CDR1 as DFQATT and CDR2 as SNEGSKA (reference sequence). This CDR3 has 14 amino acids. The J segment lost 4 bases and the V segment lost 2 bases, leaving 7 bases of the junction unmatched. CDR3 nucleotides: TGCAGTGCTAGACCCGACAGGGCGCCAGAGACCCAGTACTTC. Amino acid sequence: CSARPDRAPETQYF.

With regard to this clonotype: The missing conserved phenylalanine or tryptophan at the end of this CDR3 makes a read error likely. This chain links TRBV14 with TRBJ1-1, with D hard to call. Germline V CDR1 and CDR2: SGHDN, FVKESK. The CDR3 spans 14 residues. Trimming cost V 0 bases and J 0 bases, with 5 bases left between them. CDR3: CASSQDSMNTEAFS. The CDR3 DNA is TGTGCCAGCAGCCAAGATTCCATGAACACTGAAGCTTTCTCT.

This clonotype was found many times. This chain connects TRBV11-2 to TRBJ2-7; the D gene is possibly TRBD1 (5 bases). CDR1 and CDR2 (germline): SGHAT, FQNNGV. V was shortened by 3 bases and J by 1 base, with 7 bases between the two germline ends. The CDR3 runs to 13 residues. The CDR3 nucleotides read TGTGCCAGCAGCTTCCAGGGATCCTACGAGCAGTACTTC. Translated, it gives CASSFQGSYEQYF.

This clonotype was observed many times. The J gene is TRBJ2-7, the V gene TRBV21-1; the listed D gene, TRBD2, was not tested against the DNA. TRBV21-1 is listed as a pseudogene. This CDR3 has 15 residues. CDR3: CASSKVGLAGGEQYF. CDR3 sequence (DNA): TGTGCCAGCAGCAAAGTTGGACTAGCGGGAGGAGAGCAGTACTTC.

There are many counts of this clonotype. This rearrangement joins TRBV18 to TRBJ1-3, with TRBD1 matching over 10 bases. Losses at the gene ends were 3 bases for V and 1 base for J; bases not matched to a gene: 6. CDR3 length: 17 amino acids. CDR1 is KGHSH and CDR2 is LQKENI in the germline V gene. As DNA, the CDR3 is TGTGCCAGCTCACCGATTCCGGGACAGGGGTCTGGAAACACCATATATTTT. Translating it yields CASSPIPGQGSGNTIYF.

In this sample, this clonotype turned up many times. The chain recombines TRBV6-6 with TRBJ2-3; no definite D call. There are 14 residues in the CDR3. The germline CDR1 and CDR2 sequences are MNHNY and SVGAGI (reference sequence). V was trimmed by 6 bases and J by 1 base, leaving 11 bases between them. Here the CDR3 DNA reads TGTGCCAGCAGCCTGGCGCCGGGCACAGATACGCAGTATTTT. It yields the protein CASSLAPGTDTQYF.

This clonotype was picked up a small number of times. V is TRBV11-2 and J is TRBJ2-2; no reliable D call. Germline-derived CDR1 and CDR2 are SGHAT and FQNNGV. Trimming left V 3 bases short and J 4 bases short, with 6 bases between. The CDR3 consists of 13 residues. The DNA of the CDR3 is TGTGCCAGCAGCTTCAGTCTCACCGGGGAGCTGTTTTTT. Protein product: CASSFSLTGELFF.

This clonotype was detected ten times or more. The chain joins TRBV29-1 to TRBJ2-1; tentative D call: TRBD1 (5 bases). The CDR3 loop spans 15 amino acids. Between the trimmed V and J ends, which lost 6 bases and 2 bases, there was a span of 17 bases. Germline CDR1 reads SQVTM; CDR2 reads ANQGSEA. The CDR3 is CSVADVQGTYNEQFF. The CDR3, as DNA: TGCAGCGTGGCAGATGTTCAGGGAACCTACAATGAGCAGTTCTTC.

The rearrangement links TRBV28 to TRBJ1-2; 10 bases agree with TRBD1. CDR1 is MDHEN, CDR2 SYDVKM, per germline. The CDR3 consists of 18 residues. The junction had 17 bases not matched to a gene; V was cut back by 6 bases and J by 4 bases. The CDR3 reads CASSLNPRDRGIGYGYTF. CDR3 bases: TGTGCCAGCAGCCTCAACCCCCGGGACAGGGGTATTGGCTATGGCTACACCTTC.

The table lists this clonotype with many counts. V is TRBV29-1 and J is TRBJ2-7, with D perhaps matching TRBD2 (5 bases). Germline-derived CDR1 and CDR2 are SQVTM and ANQGSEA. V was pared by 7 bases and J by 2 bases, with 12 bases between. This CDR3 comprises 12 residues. In nucleotides, the CDR3 is TGCAGCGCCGAGGGCCATGCCTACGAGCAGTACTTC. Residues: CSAEGHAYEQYF.

This clonotype came up many times. CDR3: CASTPTVASTDTQYF. In nucleotides, the CDR3 is TGTGCCAGCACCCCGACAGTTGCTAGCACAGATACGCAGTATTTT. The V and J genes are TRBV3-1 and TRBJ2-3; a possible D gene is TRBD1 (5 bases). Deletions cut 7 bases from V and 0 bases from J, with 14 bases between. The CDR3 has 15 amino acids. Germline V gene sequence: CDR1 LGHDT, CDR2 YNNKEL (reference sequence).

This chain links TRBV5-6 with TRBJ2-5, with D tentatively TRBD2 (6 bases). Deletions cut 4 bases from V and 6 bases from J, with 19 bases between. Germline V lookup: CDR1 SGHDT, CDR2 YYEEEE. The CDR3 loop spans 15 amino acids. The CDR3 DNA follows: TGTGCCAGCAGCCCGCGGACTATCGCAGGGAAGACCCAGTACTTC. The encoded protein is CASSPRTIAGKTQYF.

This clonotype came up many times. The chain is built from TRBV18 and TRBJ2-1, with D possibly matching TRBD2 (6 bases). Germline V gene lookup returns CDR1 KGHSH and CDR2 LQKENI. Trimming stripped 6 bases from V and 6 bases from J, with 21 bases between. The CDR3 covers 16 residues. The CDR3 DNA is TGTGCCAGCTCTCTCCTCGGACTACCAGCGGTCAATGAGCAGTTCTTC. Translation gives CASSLLGLPAVNEQFF.

This clonotype was detected many times. The genes are TRBV12-2 and TRBJ1-5. TRBV12-2 is described as a pseudogene. The length of the CDR3 is 16 residues. The CDR3 nucleotides read TGTGCAAGTCTTAAAGAGGGAGGGTACAGCAATCAGCCCCAGCATTTT. Translating gives CASLKEGGYSNQPQHF.

This clonotype showed up many times. The rearrangement links TRBV7-9 to TRBJ1-2; D is ambiguous. The CDR3 contains 14 residues. Germline assignment: CDR1 SEHNR and CDR2 FQNEAQ (reference sequence). V shed 2 bases and J shed 8 bases, with 15 bases lying between them. The CDR3 sequence is CASSLFRDSRGYTF. CDR3 nucleotide sequence: TGTGCCAGCAGCTTATTTCGAGACTCTAGGGGCTACACCTTC.

This clonotype was counted many times. The chain links TRBV30 to TRBJ1-2, with 7 bases aligning to TRBD1. This CDR3 is built from 13 residues. V was clipped by 4 bases and J by 4 bases; unmatched bases: 6. From germline, CDR1 is GTSNPN and CDR2 SVGIG (reference sequence). The CDR3, as DNA: TGTGCCTGGACTAGACAGGGAAGCTATGGCTACACCTTC. Translating it yields CAWTRQGSYGYTF.

This clonotype has only a few counts. Written as DNA, the CDR3 is TGCGCCAGCGAGAGGGGCGACCTGAACACTGAAGCTTTCTTT. Its translation is CASERGDLNTEAFF. The J gene is TRBJ1-1, the V gene TRBV5-1, with D maybe TRBD1 (5 bases). Trimming took 7 bases from V and 0 from J, leaving 13 bases between them. The CDR3 covers 14 residues. The germline V gene has CDR1 SGHRS and CDR2 YFSETQ.

This clonotype has more than one count but fewer than ten. The V gene is TRBV27, the J gene TRBJ2-3, with 7 bases identical to TRBD1. The CDR3 has 17 residues. CDR1 and CDR2 (germline): MNHEY, SMNVEV (reference sequence). Unmatched junction bases numbered 12, after V lost 5 bases and J lost 1 base. Here the CDR3 DNA reads TGTGCCAGCAGTACCCTGATGGACAGGAGACGCACAGATACGCAGTATTTT. Protein product: CASSTLMDRRRTDTQYF.

This clonotype was detected only a few times. This chain links TRBV28 with TRBJ2-5; TRBD2 matches at 8 bases. V lost 2 bases, J lost 4 bases, and 6 bases stayed unmatched. The CDR3 runs to 15 residues. Germline CDR1 MDHEN, CDR2 SYDVKM. The CDR3 region has the DNA TGTGCCAGCAGTTTAGTGGGCGGGGGGCGAGAGACCCAGTACTTC. This gives the protein CASSLVGGGRETQYF. The full variable domain, its missing parts supplied by reference TRBV28 and TRBJ2-5, is DVKVTQSSRYLVKRTGEKVFLECVQDMDHENMFWYRQDPGLGLRLIYFSYDVKMKEKGDIPEGYSVSREKKERFSLILESASTNQTSMYLCASSLVGGGRETQYFGPGTRLLVL.

This sequence joins TRBV5-6 and TRBJ2-3, with a possible D match to TRBD2 (5 bases). Germline V CDR1 and CDR2: SGHDT, YYEEEE. This CDR3 has 12 residues. V was trimmed by 3 bases and J by 7 bases, leaving 9 bases between them. The CDR3 coding sequence is TGTGCCAGCAGCTCCTTCGGGAATACGCAGTATTTT. Protein: CASSSFGNTQYF.

This chain connects TRBV28 to TRBJ2-2, with D hard to call. This CDR3 is built from 15 residues. The V end lost 1 base, the J end lost 3 bases, and 9 bases lay between the germline ends. Looked up from germline, CDR1 is MDHEN and CDR2 is SYDVKM. The CDR3 sequence: CASSLYSPYTGELFF. DNA for the CDR3: TGTGCCAGCAGTTTATACAGTCCCTACACCGGGGAGCTGTTTTTT.

This chain uses TRBV10-2 with TRBJ1-3; no reliable D call. Trimming shortened V by 1 base and J by 0 bases, and 10 bases separated the two germline ends. Germline assignment: CDR1 WSHSY and CDR2 SAAADI. This CDR3 comprises 16 residues. DNA for the CDR3: TGCGCCAGCAGTGAGTTTCCCCCGACCTCTGGAAACACCATATATTTT. This encodes CASSEFPPTSGNTIYF.

This clonotype was counted at least ten times. The chain combines TRBV7-6 with TRBJ2-2; D is uncertain. The ends were cut back, 3 bases at V and 0 bases at J, with 2 bases in the middle. CDR3 size: 13 residues. CDR1 and CDR2 from the germline V gene are SGHVS and FNYEAQ. CDR3 DNA sequence: TGTGCCAGCAGCTTTTCGAACACCGGGGAGCTGTTTTTT. Protein product: CASSFSNTGELFF.

This clonotype was picked up many times. The chain has TRBV7-9 and TRBJ2-1; a possible D gene is TRBD1 (5 bases). The CDR3 totals 13 residues. Per germline, CDR1 SEHNR and CDR2 FQNEAQ (reference sequence). V shed 4 bases and J shed 6 bases, with 10 bases lying between them. CDR3 sequence reads: CASSWGGLNEQFF. The CDR3 nucleotides are TGTGCCAGCAGCTGGGGCGGCCTCAATGAGCAGTTCTTC.